These T cell receptor beta chains were read from a single sample in a study of cytomegalovirus exposure and HLA in healthy donors. TCRdb keeps only in-frame clones here, not all; method: immunoSEQ multiplex PCR. Of around 140,000 clones in the sample, over 75% were seen once. Sequenced: PBMCs. These receptors originate from a middle-aged man in good health and CMV-seronegative. The CDR3 runs from the conserved cysteine through the conserved F or W. Each record gives: clone size, V gene, J gene, CDR3 protein. Not every row has a clone size; where given, it reads once, few, many or a size class.

>NA|TRBV28|TRBJ1-5
CASSLPYGNNQPQHF
>NA|TRBV18|NA
CASSPQQGNEQYF
>NA|TRBV10-2|TRBJ2-2
CASSESRDRSTGELFF
>few|TRBV6-1|TRBJ1-6
CASSEVWQGAGNSPLHF
>once|TRBV7-9|TRBJ1-2
CSSSNPTVKANYGYTF
>once|TRBV7-2|TRBJ2-5
CASSLNRDTANQETQYF
>NA|TRBV4-1|TRBJ2-7
CASSQDWAGGYEQYF
>NA|TRBV19|TRBJ2-5
CASSMASQETQYF
>NA|TRBV29-1|TRBJ2-3
CSVPVTQGADTQYF
>NA|TRBV27|TRBJ2-5
CASSSPGTAQETQYF
>NA|TRBV27|TRBJ2-1
CASSPASGPGEQFF
>NA|TRBV5-1|TRBJ2-3
CASSLSSSGGAYDTQYF
>NA|TRBV4-3|TRBJ2-3
CASSQDPSGGPSTDTQYF
>NA|TRBV7-2|TRBJ2-3
CASSQGGLAGADTQYF
>NA|TRBV7-6|TRBJ1-6
CASSLSGESNSPLHF
>NA|TRBV7-9|TRBJ2-7
CASSSGGRGSASYEQYF
>NA|TRBV27|TRBJ2-7
CASSYLAGNIYEQYF
>NA|TRBV19|TRBJ2-2
CASSIAGNTGELFF
>NA|TRBV5-4|TRBJ2-7
CASSNRAYEQYF
>NA|TRBV9|TRBJ2-5
CASSTSQETQYF
>NA|TRBV21-1|TRBJ2-7
CASSKGMEGRIYEQYF
>NA|TRBV27|TRBJ2-7
CASRREATYEQYF
>NA|TRBV6-5|TRBJ2-7
CASSYSAGQGWYF
>NA|TRBV30|TRBJ1-4
CAWSNREKLFF
>once|TRBV7-8|TRBJ2-1
CASSLVAGESYYGFNEQFF
>NA|TRBV2|TRBJ2-5
CASRHRGGMEETQYF
>NA|TRBV19|TRBJ2-3
CASSIGVAGALDTQYF
>NA|TRBV11-2|TRBJ2-3
CASSLDWASGSSRSTDTQYF
>few|TRBV21-1|TRBJ2-7
CASSPSRRDEQYF
>NA|TRBV4-3|TRBJ2-7
CASSQDVVAGENEQYF
>NA|TRBV7-6|TRBJ1-5
CASSPRTDRVCTRYQPQHF
>few|TRBV7-6|TRBJ2-5
CASSLTSRGLDETQYF
>NA|TRBV6-6|TRBJ2-5
CASRPGTADETQYF
>NA|TRBV7-9|TRBJ2-2
CASSPPTSKSGELFF
>NA|TRBV5-1|TRBJ2-3
CASESGTSGRVADTQYF
>once|TRBV30|TRBJ2-2
CAWSLSEYTGELFF
>NA|TRBV2|TRBJ1-1
CASSSLRTGNYLAFF
>NA|TRBV7-3|TRBJ2-1
CASSWTSGGAASSYNEQFF
>NA|TRBV27|TRBJ2-7
CASRPTGGPYEQYF
>few|TRBV7-9|TRBJ2-2
CASSLDRGHTGELFF